The 8 T cell receptor beta chains in this list originate from one sample, sequenced in a study of stem cell transplantation in POMP-related autoinflammatory disease. Study results and limitations: PRAID patients trended toward lower TRB diversity and higher clonality in all analyzed T-cell subsets. Unique TRB V-J gene pairings were limited in number in patients with PRAID.

TCRdb keeps only in-frame clones here, not all; method: immunoSEQ multiplex PCR. The data hold approximately 11,000 clones, with around nine tenths observed a single time. Their cognate antigens are unknown. This material consisted of CD8+ T cells from PBMCs, taken before stem cell transplantation. Receptors originate from a human donor with POMP-related autoinflammation and immune dysregulation (PRAID).

The chain joins TRBV2 to TRBJ1-1; D gene uncertain. Germline lookup yields CDR1 SNHLY and CDR2 FYNNEI. This CDR3 is built from 13 residues. Deletions cut 1 base from V and 1 base from J, with 4 bases between. The CDR3 bases are TGTGCCAGCAGTGAAGGGGGGAACACTGAAGCTTTCTTT. The encoded protein is CASSEGGNTEAFF.

This sequence joins TRBV30 and TRBJ1-2; 11 nucleotides line up with TRBD1. The CDR3 length is 14 residues. The germline V gene has CDR1 GTSNPN and CDR2 SVGIG (reference sequence). J gave up 8 bases and V 6 bases, and 11 bases lay outside the gene matches. The CDR3 loop is CACFTGQGEEGYTF. The CDR3 DNA reads TGTGCCTGTTTTACGGGACAGGGGGAAGAAGGCTACACCTTC. Full variable domain (remainder filled in from reference TRBV30 and TRBJ1-2): SQTIHQWPATLVQPVGSPLSLECTVEGTSNPNLYWYRQAAGRGLQLLFYSVGIGQISSEVPQNLSASRPQDRQFILSSKKLLLSDSGFYLCACFTGQGEEGYTFGSGTRLTVV.

This clone was counted a single time. The chain couples TRBV7-2 to TRBJ1-4; D unclear. V lost 4 bases and J 1 base, leaving 13 bases between the germline ends. The CDR3 consists of 16 residues. Germline values: CDR1 SGHTA, CDR2 FQGNSA. The CDR3 is CASSSSIGVTNEKLFF. For the CDR3, the DNA is TGTGCCAGCAGCTCATCGATCGGGGTAACTAATGAAAAACTGTTTTTT.

V and J are TRBV4-2 and TRBJ1-1; 10 nucleotides agree with TRBD1. Per germline, CDR1 LGHNA and CDR2 YNFKEQ. V shed 4 bases and J 0 bases; nucleotides not matched to a gene: 5. The CDR3 has 16 amino acids. The CDR3 DNA reads as TGTGCCAGCAGCCTCATGGGACAGGGGATGAACACTGAAGCTTTCTTT. It yields the protein CASSLMGQGMNTEAFF.

This chain uses TRBV19 with TRBJ2-7; 7 bases are shared with TRBD2. In germline, CDR1 is LNHDA, CDR2 SQIVND (reference sequence). The length of the CDR3 is 13 residues. The trim removed 5 bases at V and 2 bases at J, leaving 3 bases unmatched. CDR3 in amino acids: CASSWGGTYEQYF. In DNA, the CDR3 is TGTGCCAGTAGTTGGGGAGGGACCTACGAGCAGTACTTC.

This clone is hyperexpanded within its sample. The chain couples TRBV28 to TRBJ2-7, with D possibly matching TRBD1 (6 bases). This CDR3 is built from 16 residues. Trimming left V 6 bases short and J 2 bases short, with 20 bases between. CDR1 and CDR2 from the germline V gene are MDHEN and SYDVKM. CDR3 protein: CASRPLYWTAPYEQYF. As DNA, the CDR3 is TGTGCCAGCAGGCCACTTTATTGGACAGCTCCCTACGAGCAGTACTTC.

This sequence joins TRBV19 and TRBJ1-1; TRBD1 agrees at 7 bases. The length of the CDR3 is 14 residues. Looked up from germline, CDR1 is LNHDA and CDR2 is SQIVND (reference sequence). The V segment lost 7 bases and the J segment 4 bases; nucleotides outside the gene matches: 9. The CDR3 coding sequence is TGTGCCAGTACCCACAGGGGAGGGAGCACTGAAGCTTTCTTT. This encodes CASTHRGGSTEAFF.

The V and J genes are TRBV11-3 and TRBJ2-7; tentatively, D is TRBD1 (6 bases). This CDR3 is built from 15 residues. Germline CDR1 SGHNT, CDR2 YENEEA. V was trimmed by 5 bases and J by 2 bases, leaving 16 bases between them. The CDR3 region is CASSITFRDTYEQYF. The DNA of the CDR3 is TGTGCCAGCAGCATCACGTTCCGGGACACCTACGAGCAGTACTTC.